The 29 T cell receptor beta chains below were found in one sample sequenced in a study of cytomegalovirus exposure and HLA in healthy donors. The PCR used 60 Vbeta and 13 Jbeta primers. Assay: immunoSEQ multiplex PCR; the TCRdb copy retains only in-frame clones and omits some. The sample holds some 130,000 clones; 75% to 80% are singletons and the top ten take roughly 2%. Specimen: PBMCs. The receptors stem from a man aged 25-45 years in good health and CMV-seronegative.

The chain couples TRBV6-5 to TRBJ2-7; 8 positions agree with TRBD2. Germline V gene sequence: CDR1 MNHEY, CDR2 SVGAGI. This CDR3 comprises 16 residues. With V trimmed by 2 bases and J by 0 bases, 6 bases remained unmatched. Written as DNA, the CDR3 is TGTGCCAGCAGTTACGCGGGGGGCGGTAGCTCCTACGAGCAGTACTTC. Translating gives CASSYAGGGSSYEQYF.

The V call is TRBV2, the J call TRBJ2-5; a weak D match, TRBD1 (5 bases). Germline values: CDR1 SNHLY, CDR2 FYNNEI. CDR3 length: 15 amino acids. V gave up 6 bases and J gave up 5 bases, with 19 bases separating them. In nucleotides, the CDR3 is TGTGCCAGCAGCGCAGGGTGGGGTTCCTCTGAGACCCAGTACTTC. Translating gives CASSAGWGSSETQYF.

This chain joins TRBV4-1 and TRBJ2-3; unclear D gene. Germline CDR1 is MGHRA and CDR2 is YSYEKL. Trimming pared 0 bases from V and 0 bases from J, leaving 13 bases between. This CDR3 has 17 amino acids. The CDR3 DNA is TGCGCCAGCAGCCAAGATCCCCCCGGGTCTAGCACAGATACGCAGTATTTT. It codes for CASSQDPPGSSTDTQYF.

The V and J genes are TRBV9 and TRBJ2-5; 14 nucleotides match TRBD2. Trimming at V came to 3 bases and at J to 3 bases, leaving 1 base not matched to a gene. Per germline, CDR1 SGDLS and CDR2 YYNGEE. This CDR3 contains 15 residues. CDR3 nucleotides: TGTGCCAGCAGCGGGGGACTAGCGGGAGAAGAGACCCAGTACTTC. It translates to CASSGGLAGEETQYF.

The chain recombines TRBV7-2 with TRBJ2-7, with 12 bases fitting TRBD2. Germline CDR1 reads SGHTA; CDR2 reads FQGNSA. The CDR3 has 16 residues. The V segment lost 5 bases and the J segment 5 bases; nucleotides outside the gene matches: 10. The CDR3 is CASSETSGRTIDEQYF. Written as DNA, the CDR3 is TGTGCCAGCAGCGAGACTAGCGGGAGAACAATTGACGAGCAGTACTTC.

V usage is TRBV6-1 and J usage is TRBJ2-5, with 7 nucleotides matching TRBD1. CDR1 is MNHNS and CDR2 is SASEGT in the germline V gene. V shed 7 bases, J shed 4 bases, and the junction held 12 bases outside the gene matches. This CDR3 comprises 15 residues. Here the CDR3 reads CASTRQGRAGETQYF. CDR3 DNA: TGTGCCAGCACCAGACAGGGTCGAGCAGGAGAGACCCAGTACTTC.

The chain has TRBV29-1 and TRBJ1-1, with D unresolved. Trimming removed 4 bases from V and 1 base from J, with 10 bases in between. The CDR3 has 13 residues. Germline-derived CDR1 and CDR2 are SQVTM and ANQGSEA. The CDR3 sequence: CSVGGEPNTEAFF. CDR3 in DNA: TGCAGCGTTGGGGGAGAACCGAACACTGAAGCTTTCTTT.

The V and J genes are TRBV18 and TRBJ2-7, with TRBD1 matching over 9 bases. Germline V gene sequence: CDR1 KGHSH, CDR2 LQKENI. The V and J ends lost 3 bases and 5 bases, in that order; junction bases with no gene match: 5. CDR3 length: 14 amino acids. The CDR3 loop is CASSPTGGRDEQYF. The CDR3 nucleotides read TGTGCCAGCTCACCGACAGGGGGACGGGACGAGCAGTACTTC.

The chain joins TRBV30 to TRBJ1-2; TRBD1 might be the D (6 bases). The V gene's germline CDR1 is GTSNPN and CDR2 SVGIG (reference sequence). The CDR3 sequence is 15 residues long. Trimming left V 0 bases short and J 4 bases short, with 15 bases between. The CDR3 is CAWSVRPGGPYGYTF. As DNA, the CDR3 is TGTGCCTGGAGTGTACGTCCCGGGGGGCCCTATGGCTACACCTTC.

The V call is TRBV18, the J call TRBJ2-1, with TRBD2 identical over 11 bases. The CDR3 has 19 amino acids. V dropped 2 bases and J dropped 2; count of bases not matched to a gene: 11. In germline, CDR1 is KGHSH, CDR2 LQKENI. In nucleotides, the CDR3 is TGTGCCAGCTCACCAATAGCGGGAGGGCGGGGGCGGACCTACAATGAGCAGTTCTTC. Translated: CASSPIAGGRGRTYNEQFF.

This rearrangement joins TRBV4-2 to TRBJ1-3; 8 bases line up with TRBD1. The CDR3 runs 17 residues. The junction had 13 bases not matched to a gene; V was cut back by 0 bases and J by 9 bases. Germline-derived CDR1 and CDR2 are LGHNA and YNFKEQ. The CDR3 DNA is TGTGCCAGCAGCCAAGAAAGGGAATATATTCAGGGGGCCACCATATATTTT. Translated: CASSQEREYIQGATIYF.

This clone appeared a single time. The V and J genes are TRBV6-5 and TRBJ2-7, with TRBD1 matching 9 bases. The CDR3 spans 15 residues. The V gene's germline CDR1 is MNHEY and CDR2 SVGAGI. Trimming took 2 bases from V and 4 from J; bases not matched to a gene: 6. As DNA, the CDR3 is TGTGCCAGCAGTTACGGGACAGGGACGGGGTACGAGCAGTACTTC. It translates to CASSYGTGTGYEQYF.

The chain carries TRBV28 and TRBJ1-1; tentative D call: TRBD1 (5 bases). Trimming took 2 bases from V and 0 from J, leaving 7 bases between them. The CDR3 sequence is 14 residues long. Germline V gene sequence: CDR1 MDHEN, CDR2 SYDVKM. CDR3: CASSLGHLNTEAFF. The DNA of the CDR3 is TGTGCCAGCAGTTTAGGACACCTGAACACTGAAGCTTTCTTT.

This clone was recorded only once. This chain links TRBV15 with TRBJ2-3; D remains unclear. There are 13 residues in the CDR3. Germline-derived CDR1 and CDR2 are LNHNV and YYDKDF (reference sequence). The germline V and J ends were trimmed by 1 base and 2 bases, with 4 bases remaining between them. As DNA, the CDR3 is TGTGCCACCAGCAGAGTTCTCACAGATACGCAGTATTTT. It translates to CATSRVLTDTQYF. Full variable domain (remainder filled in from reference TRBV15 and TRBJ2-3): DAMVIQNPRYQVTQFGKPVTLSCSQTLNHNVMYWYQQKSSQAPKLLFHYYDKDFNNEADTPDNFQSRRPNTSFCFLDIRSPGLGDTAMYLCATSRVLTDTQYFGPGTRLTVL.

The chain links TRBV6-5 to TRBJ1-1; D unresolved. The V end was cut by 5 bases, the J end by 0 bases, with 13 bases between. The germline V gene has CDR1 MNHEY and CDR2 SVGAGI. The CDR3 spans 15 residues. CDR3 nucleotides: TGTGCCAGCAGTCCCAGACAAGTATTGAACACTGAAGCTTTCTTT. As protein: CASSPRQVLNTEAFF.

The DNA of the CDR3 is TGTGCCAGCAGTGTCGAACTAGTGGGGACCCAGTACTTC. This sequence encodes CASSVELVGTQYF. The chain uses TRBV2 and TRBJ2-5, with a possible D match to TRBD2 (5 bases). Trimming took 4 bases from V and 7 from J, leaving 13 bases between them. From germline, CDR1 is SNHLY and CDR2 FYNNEI. This CDR3 spans 13 amino acids.

This chain links TRBV5-1 with TRBJ2-5; perhaps TRBD1 as D (6 bases). V was trimmed by 5 bases and J by 2 bases, leaving 16 bases between them. The CDR3 is 15 amino acids. CDR1 and CDR2 (germline): SGHRS, YFSETQ. CDR3 residues: CASRGQPHGQETQYF. As DNA, the CDR3 is TGCGCCAGCAGAGGACAGCCACACGGACAAGAGACCCAGTACTTC.

V gene TRBV6-5 combines with J gene TRBJ1-1; D ambiguous. Per the germline V gene, CDR1 is MNHEY and CDR2 is SVGAGI. Trimming stripped 2 bases from V and 2 bases from J, with 9 bases between. The CDR3 covers 14 residues. The CDR3 DNA reads TGTGCCAGCAGTTACGCGGGGTCAAACACTGAAGCTTTCTTT. This gives the protein CASSYAGSNTEAFF.

This chain connects TRBV5-5 to TRBJ1-5; no reliable D call. The CDR3 is 13 amino acids. Germline V gene sequence: CDR1 SGHKS, CDR2 YYEKEE (reference sequence). The germline V and J ends were trimmed by 5 bases and 13 bases, with 19 bases remaining between them. In nucleotides, the CDR3 is TGTGCCAGCAGACAAGAACTAGCCGCCCCTCAGCATTTT. It specifies CASRQELAAPQHF.

The chain's CDR3 is CASSLLRDKYNEQFF. DNA of the CDR3: TGCGCCAGCAGCTTGTTGCGGGATAAATACAATGAGCAGTTCTTC. This chain links TRBV5-1 with TRBJ2-1, with D possibly being TRBD2 (6 bases). Germline V lookup: CDR1 SGHRS, CDR2 YFSETQ. V lost 1 base and J 4 bases, leaving 12 bases between the germline ends. The CDR3 runs to 15 residues.

This chain links TRBV11-3 with TRBJ2-2, with D unresolved. CDR3 length: 15 amino acids. Germline V lookup: CDR1 SGHNT, CDR2 YENEEA. The V and J ends lost 2 bases and 2 bases respectively, with 9 bases between them. The CDR3 reads CASSLLGTNTGELFF. For the CDR3, the DNA is TGTGCCAGCAGCTTATTGGGCACCAACACCGGGGAGCTGTTTTTT.

This chain uses TRBV7-6 with TRBJ2-7; D is possibly TRBD2 (6 bases). CDR1 and CDR2 (germline): SGHVS, FNYEAQ. This CDR3 has 16 amino acids. Trimming left V 5 bases short and J 0 bases short, with 17 bases between. The CDR3 bases are TGTGCCAGCAGCACGCTCGCGGGGACGGCCTCCTACGAGCAGTACTTC. Its protein is CASSTLAGTASYEQYF.

With regard to this clone: Mismatch with germline at one junction end may stem from a read error. The chain uses TRBV6-4 and TRBJ2-7; 8 bases match TRBD2. Germline CDR1 reads MRHNA; CDR2 reads SNTAGT. This CDR3 has 12 residues. CDR3 nucleotides: TGTGCCAGCAGATGGACTAGCAATCCTCCTAACTTC. This sequence encodes CASRWTSNPPNF.

The chain couples TRBV25-1 to TRBJ2-3; D is unresolved. CDR3 size: 12 residues. V lost 4 bases and J 9 bases, leaving 11 bases between the germline ends. CDR1 and CDR2 (germline): MGHDK, SYGVNS. CDR3 region: CASSGSFDTQYF. As DNA, the CDR3 is TGTGCCAGCAGTGGGAGTTTTGACACGCAGTATTTT.

The chain combines TRBV28 with TRBJ2-7, with 7 bases aligning to TRBD1. Germline V gene sequence: CDR1 MDHEN, CDR2 SYDVKM. Trimming cost V 4 bases and J 3 bases; bases outside gene matches: 3. CDR3 length: 13 amino acids. The chain's CDR3 is CASSSGQSYEQYF. As DNA, the CDR3 is TGTGCCAGCAGTTCGGGACAGAGCTACGAGCAGTACTTC. Full variable domain (rest looked up from reference TRBV28 and TRBJ2-7): DVKVTQSSRYLVKRTGEKVFLECVQDMDHENMFWYRQDPGLGLRLIYFSYDVKMKEKGDIPEGYSVSREKKERFSLILESASTNQTSMYLCASSSGQSYEQYFGPGTRLTVT.

The chain is built from TRBV5-1 and TRBJ2-6; D possibly corresponds to TRBD1 (5 bases). The germline V and J ends were trimmed by 3 bases and 1 base, with 8 bases remaining between them. The CDR3 spans 15 residues. Germline CDR1 is SGHRS and CDR2 is YFSETQ. The CDR3 DNA follows: TGCGCCAGCAGCTCGACAGCTTCTGGGGCCAACGTCCTGACTTTC. The encoded protein is CASSSTASGANVLTF.

The chain has TRBV5-6 and TRBJ2-5, with 7 bases lining up with TRBD1. Trimming cost V 4 bases and J 1 base; bases outside gene matches: 4. CDR1 is SGHDT, CDR2 YYEEEE, per germline. The CDR3 spans 14 residues. The CDR3 DNA reads TGTGCCAGCAGCCTAGGGACAGCCCAAGAGACCCAGTACTTC. This encodes CASSLGTAQETQYF.

This clone was seen a few times. V is TRBV7-6 and J is TRBJ2-2; no definite D call. Germline-derived CDR1 and CDR2 are SGHVS and FNYEAQ. The CDR3 totals 15 residues. Trimming removed 6 bases from V and 1 base from J, with 12 bases in between. The CDR3 bases are TGTGCCAGCAGACTCGGGTCCCAGAACACCGGGGAGCTGTTTTTT. Translating gives CASRLGSQNTGELFF.

J is TRBJ2-6 and V is TRBV5-6; D is unresolved. Germline CDR1 and CDR2: SGHDT and YYEEEE. CDR3 length: 14 amino acids. Trimming shortened V by 2 bases and J by 0 bases, and 3 bases separated the two germline ends. The CDR3 DNA is TGTGCCAGCAGCTTCTACTCTGGGGCCAACGTCCTGACTTTC. This gives the protein CASSFYSGANVLTF.